The 29 T cell receptor beta chains below all came from one sample that was sequenced in a study of T-cell reconstitution after alpha-beta-depleted transplantation in children. Unique molecular identifiers were incorporated during preparation of the TCRbeta library. TCRdb re-analysed the PCR reads in MiXCR, keeping a single row per CDR3 protein. This sample has 150,000 to 200,000 distinct CDR3 sequences; about 6% occur once, and the top ten carry about 4.4%. The input for sequencing was PBMCs, taken before TCRalphabeta/CD19-depleted stem cell transplant. The receptors come from a girl under three years old with combined immunodeficiency, due to receive a stem cell transplant.

The table lists this clonotype with many counts. This chain links TRBV5-5 with TRBJ2-5; D not resolved. Germline assignment: CDR1 SGHKS and CDR2 YYEKEE (reference sequence). This CDR3 spans 14 amino acids. The germline V and J ends were trimmed by 1 base and 1 base, with 8 bases remaining between them. The CDR3 loop is CASSLWGGQETQYF. The CDR3, as DNA: TGTGCCAGCAGCTTGTGGGGTGGCCAAGAGACCCAGTACTTC. Together with reference TRBV5-5 and TRBJ2-5, the CDR3 gives the full variable domain: DAGVTQSPTHLIKTRGQQVTLRCSPISGHKSVSWYQQVLGQGPQFIFQYYEKEERGRGNFPDRFSARQFPNYSSELNVNALLLGDSALYLCASSLWGGQETQYFGPGTRLLVL.

This clonotype was observed at least ten times. The rearrangement uses TRBV6-5 and TRBJ1-3; D remains unclear. Germline CDR1 MNHEY, CDR2 SVGAGI. Trimming pared 4 bases from V and 2 bases from J, leaving 12 bases between. The CDR3 has 15 amino acids. The CDR3 region is CASSLDSSAGNTIYF. The CDR3 DNA reads as TGTGCCAGCAGTTTGGACTCTTCGGCTGGAAACACCATATATTTT.

This clonotype has a handful of counts. The chain has TRBV5-6 and TRBJ2-2; 11 bases agree with TRBD1. From germline, CDR1 is SGHDT and CDR2 YYEEEE. This CDR3 contains 15 residues. Unmatched junction bases numbered 6, after V lost 4 bases and J lost 7 bases. This CDR3 reads CASSPGTGGFGELFF. The CDR3 DNA reads as TGTGCCAGCAGCCCCGGGACAGGGGGTTTCGGGGAGCTGTTTTTT.

This clonotype was counted ten times or more. The chain joins TRBV9 to TRBJ2-6, with D tentatively TRBD1 or TRBD2 (5 bases each). Germline lookup yields CDR1 SGDLS and CDR2 YYNGEE. CDR3 length equals 18 residues. The V end was cut by 0 bases, the J end by 2 bases, with 15 bases between. The CDR3 sequence: CASSVEGREIAGANVLTF. Written as DNA, the CDR3 is TGTGCCAGCAGCGTAGAGGGCAGGGAGATCGCTGGGGCCAACGTCCTGACTTTC.

This clonotype has ten or more counts. This sequence joins TRBV11-3 and TRBJ1-1; D call uncertain. This CDR3 is built from 13 residues. Germline V gene lookup returns CDR1 SGHNT and CDR2 YENEEA. With 5 bases removed from V and 3 bases from J, the gap between germline ends came to 10 bases. CDR3 region: CASSRVGYTEAFF. For the CDR3, the DNA is TGTGCCAGCAGCAGGGTGGGATACACTGAAGCTTTCTTT. Full variable domain (remainder filled in from reference TRBV11-3 and TRBJ1-1): EAGVVQSPRYKIIEKKQPVAFWCNPISGHNTLYWYLQNLGQGPELLIRYENEEAVDDSQLPKDRFSAERLKGVDSTLKIQPAELGDSAVYLCASSRVGYTEAFFGQGTRLTVV.

This clonotype was seen a few times. CDR3 protein: CASSDTPGTGGPGELFF. CDR3 in DNA: TGTGCCAGCAGTGACACGCCGGGGACAGGGGGCCCCGGGGAGCTGTTTTTT. The V call is TRBV25-1, the J call TRBJ2-2, with 12 nucleotides matching TRBD1. This CDR3 is 17 amino acids long. Germline V gene data show CDR1 as MGHDK and CDR2 as SYGVNS. V dropped 3 bases and J dropped 6; count of bases not matched to a gene: 8. Complete variable domain (other parts from reference TRBV25-1 and TRBJ2-2): EADIYQTPRYLVIGTGKKITLECSQTMGHDKMYWYQQDPGMELHLIHYSYGVNSTEKGDLSSESTVSRIRTEHFPLTLESARPSHTSQYLCASSDTPGTGGPGELFFGEGSRLTVL.

This clonotype was seen many times. V usage is TRBV6-2 or TRBV6-3 and J usage is TRBJ1-1; D is undetermined. The CDR3 has 14 amino acids. Trimming removed 0 bases at V and 7 bases at J, with 12 bases between. The germline gives CDR1 MNHEY, CDR2 SVGEGT. CDR3 sequence (DNA): TGTGCCAGCAGTTACTCGAGAGGGCCGCTTGAAGCTTTCTTT. Translated: CASSYSRGPLEAFF.

This rearrangement joins TRBV7-9 to TRBJ2-7, with TRBD2 identical over 11 bases. Germline-derived CDR1 and CDR2 are SEHNR and FQNEAQ (reference sequence). CDR3 size: 16 residues. V trimming: 5 bases; J trimming: 4 bases; junction bases outside the gene matches: 10. The CDR3 bases are TGTGCCAGCAGCCCCACCGGGACTAGCGGACAGTACGAGCAGTACTTC. This translates into CASSPTGTSGQYEQYF.

This clonotype was seen repeatedly, ten times or more. The chain combines TRBV4-3 with TRBJ2-7; TRBD2 aligns across 7 bases. The CDR3 consists of 17 residues. Unmatched junction bases numbered 9, after V lost 1 base and J lost 0 bases. CDR1 and CDR2 (germline): LGHNA, YSLEER. The CDR3 coding sequence is TGCGCCAGCAGCCAAGGAAGGGGTAGCGGGTTCTCCTACGAGCAGTACTTC. Encoded protein: CASSQGRGSGFSYEQYF.

This clonotype has at least ten counts. The chain joins TRBV4-3 to TRBJ2-3, with 7 bases fitting TRBD1. Trimming took 3 bases from V and 4 from J; bases not matched to a gene: 7. This CDR3 has 15 amino acids. Germline assignment: CDR1 LGHNA and CDR2 YSLEER. The CDR3 sequence is CASSQADRDADTQYF. CDR3 DNA sequence: TGCGCCAGCAGCCAGGCAGACAGGGACGCAGATACGCAGTATTTT.

The table lists this clonotype with many counts. The chain links TRBV14 to TRBJ2-7, with 7 positions matching TRBD1. CDR3 length: 13 amino acids. The germline CDR1 and CDR2 sequences are SGHDN and FVKESK. V lost 2 bases, J lost 7 bases, and 5 bases stayed unmatched. The CDR3 DNA is TGTGCCAGCAGCCAAACAGGGGCAGGGGAGCAGTACTTC. Encoded protein: CASSQTGAGEQYF.

This clonotype was detected ten times or more. This chain uses TRBV28 with TRBJ1-5; 9 nucleotides line up with TRBD1. The CDR3 loop spans 14 amino acids. The germline V gene encodes CDR1 MDHEN and CDR2 SYDVKM. Unmatched junction bases numbered 7, after V lost 7 bases and J lost 6 bases. CDR3 loop: CASTLQGAIQPQHF. In DNA form, the CDR3 reads TGTGCCAGCACCCTACAGGGGGCGATTCAGCCCCAGCATTTT.

This clonotype has at least ten counts. The chain links TRBV28 to TRBJ2-5; 10 positions agree with TRBD2. The germline gives CDR1 MDHEN, CDR2 SYDVKM. V was pared by 2 bases and J by 2 bases, with 14 bases of the junction left unmatched. The CDR3 is 19 amino acids. The CDR3 region has the DNA TGTGCCAGCAGTTTAGTGCTAGCGGGAGACATGAGAGCACAAGAGACCCAGTACTTC. Its protein is CASSLVLAGDMRAQETQYF.

This clonotype was detected ten times or more. The chain recombines TRBV7-2 with TRBJ2-3; tentative D call: TRBD1 (6 bases). Germline CDR1 SGHTA, CDR2 FQGNSA. Trimming removed 5 bases from V and 0 bases from J, with 15 bases in between. This CDR3 is 16 amino acids long. CDR3 bases: TGTGCCAGCAGCCGCGGAAGGGGGATGAGCACAGATACGCAGTATTTT. This encodes CASSRGRGMSTDTQYF. Full variable domain (outside the CDR3, taken from reference TRBV7-2 and TRBJ2-3): GAGVSQSPSNKVTEKGKDVELRCDPISGHTALYWYRQSLGQGLEFLIYFQGNSAPDKSGLPSDRFSAERTGGSVSTLTIQRTQQEDSAVYLCASSRGRGMSTDTQYFGPGTRLTVL.

Many counts were recorded for this clonotype. The chain joins TRBV3-1 to TRBJ2-3, with D hard to call. The CDR3 covers 16 residues. The germline V and J ends were trimmed by 1 base and 1 base, with 12 bases remaining between them. Germline V gives CDR1 LGHDT, CDR2 YNNKEL (reference sequence). The chain's CDR3 is CASSQAKTPGTDTQYF. CDR3 nucleotides: TGTGCCAGCAGCCAAGCTAAGACCCCCGGCACAGATACGCAGTATTTT.

This clonotype occurred many times. The chain uses TRBV27 and TRBJ2-7, with 10 bases that match TRBD2. The CDR3 spans 14 residues. CDR1 is MNHEY, CDR2 SMNVEV, per germline (reference sequence). J lost 4 bases, V lost 6 bases, and 6 bases had no gene match. CDR3 region: CASRLAGGSYEQYF. The CDR3 nucleotides are TGTGCCAGCAGATTAGCGGGAGGATCGTACGAGCAGTACTTC.

This clonotype has a count of ten or more. The gene calls are TRBV5-1 and TRBJ2-5; D is undetermined. V lost 4 bases to trimming and J lost 6 bases, with 16 bases between them. Germline V gene data show CDR1 as SGHRS and CDR2 as YFSETQ. CDR3 length: 14 residues. CDR3 nucleotides: TGCGCCAGCAGCCCGGACCAGCTTTTAAAGACCCAGTACTTC. Translation gives CASSPDQLLKTQYF.

This clonotype has more than one count but fewer than ten. An end of the junction differs from the germline gene, which may be a read error. The V call is TRBV7-9, the J call TRBJ1-1, with 7 bases aligning to TRBD1. This CDR3 region has 16 residues. Germline-derived CDR1 and CDR2 are SEHNR and FQNEAQ (reference sequence). CDR3 loop: CASSHDREGRHTEVFF. DNA of the CDR3: TGTGCCAGCAGCCATGACAGGGAGGGGAGACACACTGAAGTTTTCTTT.

On this clonotype: A much larger clone differs by one base, so this may be a read error. This chain links TRBV7-8 with TRBJ2-1; 11 nucleotides match TRBD2. Germline V gives CDR1 SGHVS, CDR2 FQNEAQ. The CDR3 has 19 amino acids. The CDR3 spells CASSPGSGRASKTYYEQFF. As DNA, the CDR3 is TGTGCCAGCAGCCCCGGTAGCGGGAGGGCCAGTAAAACCTACTATGAGCAGTTCTTC.

This clonotype was detected a few times. V usage is TRBV18 and J usage is TRBJ2-1; D may correspond to TRBD1 or TRBD2 (5 bases each). This CDR3 is built from 14 residues. The V end was cut by 6 bases, the J end by 4 bases, with 13 bases between. Germline CDR1 and CDR2: KGHSH and LQKENI. CDR3 sequence (DNA): TGTGCCAGCTCCCGGGACGCTGTTTACAATGAGCAGTTCTTC. Residues: CASSRDAVYNEQFF.

Many counts were recorded for this clonotype. V gene TRBV7-6 combines with J gene TRBJ1-1; TRBD1 agrees at 8 bases. This CDR3 has 18 residues. V shed 5 bases, J shed 5 bases, and the junction held 19 bases outside the gene matches. CDR1 and CDR2 (germline): SGHVS, FNYEAQ. The CDR3 spells CASSLRQGPTLWETEAFF. For the CDR3, the DNA is TGTGCCAGCAGCCTCCGACAGGGGCCCACCTTATGGGAAACTGAAGCTTTCTTT.

Ten or more counts support this clonotype. The rearrangement links TRBV3-1 to TRBJ1-1; D not certain. Germline CDR1 reads LGHDT; CDR2 reads YNNKEL (reference sequence). V lost 1 base, J lost 1 base, and 10 bases lay in between. CDR3 size: 15 residues. The CDR3 spells CASSQGTTWNTEAFF. CDR3 DNA sequence: TGTGCCAGCAGCCAAGGAACGACATGGAACACTGAAGCTTTCTTT.

Concerning this clonotype: Being one base from a much bigger clone, this may be a read error. The V gene is TRBV10-3, the J gene TRBJ2-1; D gene unclear. Looked up from germline, CDR1 is ENHRY and CDR2 is SYGVKD. V dropped 7 bases and J dropped 3 bases, with 16 bases sitting between them. This CDR3 has 15 residues. The CDR3 loop is CAITTTLAGYNEQFF. Written as DNA, the CDR3 is TGTGCCATCACCACGACTTTGGCAGGCTACAATGAGCAGTTCTTC.

V is TRBV27 and J is TRBJ2-1; no definite D call. The CDR3 spans 14 residues. Looked up from germline, CDR1 is MNHEY and CDR2 is SMNVEV (reference sequence). V was cut by 3 bases and J by 5 bases, with 11 bases left in between. CDR3 in DNA: TGTGCCAGCAGTTTCCGGAAGAGAGACAATGAGCAGTTCTTC. This sequence encodes CASSFRKRDNEQFF.

This clonotype was seen ten or more times. This chain links TRBV20-1 with TRBJ1-1, with D uncertain. The germline V gene has CDR1 DFQATT and CDR2 SNEGSKA (reference sequence). The CDR3 sequence is 13 residues long. V gave up 1 base and J gave up 0 bases, with 6 bases separating them. CDR3 sequence (DNA): TGCAGTGCTAGAGGGACTTTGAACACTGAAGCTTTCTTT. Translation: CSARGTLNTEAFF.

This clonotype was seen more than once but under ten times. The chain is built from TRBV19 and TRBJ2-1; 10 positions match TRBD2. The CDR3 covers 15 residues. Germline V gene data show CDR1 as LNHDA and CDR2 as SQIVND (reference sequence). V lost 6 bases and J lost 4; bases outside the gene matches: 6. The DNA of the CDR3 is TGTGCCAGTAGGTTCGGACTAGCGGAATACAATGAGCAGTTCTTC. Translated, it gives CASRFGLAEYNEQFF.

The sample holds many counts of this clonotype. The chain joins TRBV27 to TRBJ2-1, with TRBD2 matching 10 bases. Losses at the gene ends were 3 bases for V and 2 bases for J; bases not matched to a gene: 4. Germline CDR1 is MNHEY and CDR2 is SMNVEV (reference sequence). The CDR3 contains 16 residues. In DNA, the CDR3 is TGTGCCAGCAGTTTTGAGAGCGGGGGGGCCTACAATGAGCAGTTCTTC. This codes for CASSFESGGAYNEQFF.

In its sample, this clonotype was seen many times. The chain couples TRBV7-2 to TRBJ2-5, with 8 bases fitting TRBD2. The CDR3 consists of 17 residues. V lost 5 bases to trimming and J lost 4 bases; unmatched junction nucleotides: 15. Looked up from germline, CDR1 is SGHTA and CDR2 is FQGNSA. This CDR3 reads CASSRYPSGRARETQYF. The CDR3 nucleotides read TGTGCCAGCAGCCGATATCCTTCCGGGAGGGCCAGAGAGACCCAGTACTTC.

This clonotype has more than one count but fewer than ten. The genes are TRBV27 and TRBJ2-7; 7 nucleotides agree with TRBD2. This CDR3 is built from 13 residues. V lost 5 bases, J lost 3 bases, and 4 bases stayed unmatched. Looked up from germline, CDR1 is MNHEY and CDR2 is SMNVEV (reference sequence). CDR3 sequence reads: CASSNLADYEQYF. The CDR3 DNA is TGTGCCAGCAGTAACCTAGCGGACTACGAGCAGTACTTC.